Below, 32 T cell receptor beta chains from the same sample are listed, as sequenced in a study of patients and donors after allogeneic stem cell transplantation (dated by TCRdb to about 2020). The method behind the library was RT-PCR. Sequenced using a NextSeq 550. TCRdb itself trimmed the public reads at Q25 with fastp, ran MiXCR and retained productive beta chains. Each record represents a unique CDR3 protein, reported with the most common genes and DNA among its rows. The sample table shows 150,000 or so distinct CDR3 sequences, and about a quarter are seen once. 25% to 30% of the sample is taken by the ten largest. Sequenced material: blood, either unsorted or a sorted T cell fraction (not recorded which). The receptors come from a human donor who was either an allogeneic HSCT recipient or a stem cell or donor lymphocyte infusion donor (not recorded which). It is not recorded whose cells these are; they may come from a transplant donor.

There are many counts of this clonotype. The chain has TRBV3-1 and TRBJ1-6; D ambiguous. Deletions cut 3 bases from V and 16 bases from J, with 13 bases between. The germline gives CDR1 LGHDT, CDR2 YNNKEL (reference sequence). This CDR3 spans 12 amino acids. CDR3 bases: TGTGCCAGCAGCCAGTCTCGACGGGAACTCCACTTT. Translation: CASSQSRRELHF. Full variable domain (remainder filled in from reference TRBV3-1 and TRBJ1-6): DTAVSQTPKYLVTQMGNDKSIKCEQNLGHDTMYWYKQDSKKFLKIMFSYNNKELIINETVPNRFSPKSPDKAHLNLHINSLELGDSAVYFCASSQSRRELHFGNGTRLTVT.

This clonotype has only a few counts. V and J are TRBV29-1 and TRBJ2-7, with a tentative D call TRBD1 (5 bases). Per the germline V gene, CDR1 is SQVTM and CDR2 is ANQGSEA. Trimming took off 3 bases at V and 3 bases at J, with 12 bases between the two ends. CDR3 size: 13 residues. The chain's CDR3 is CSVETAGRYEQYF. The CDR3 DNA follows: TGCAGCGTTGAGACGGCAGGGCGCTACGAGCAGTACTTC.

V is TRBV6-1 and J is TRBJ2-7; D is perhaps TRBD1 (6 bases). V gave up 1 base and J gave up 5 bases, with 12 bases separating them. The germline V gene encodes CDR1 MNHNS and CDR2 SASEGT. The CDR3 contains 14 residues. Here the CDR3 DNA reads TGTGCCAGCAGTGAAGTACAGGGTATCGACGAGCAGTACTTC. Translation: CASSEVQGIDEQYF.

V and J are TRBV29-1 and TRBJ2-3, with a possible D match to TRBD2 (5 bases). Between the trimmed V and J ends, which lost 0 bases and 5 bases, there was a span of 6 bases. The CDR3 extends over 12 amino acids. Germline CDR1 SQVTM, CDR2 ANQGSEA. This chain's CDR3 is CSVEDRGDTQYF. As DNA, the CDR3 is TGCAGCGTTGAAGATCGGGGAGATACGCAGTATTTT.

V is TRBV5-1 and J is TRBJ1-2; 8 bases fit TRBD1. From germline, CDR1 is SGHRS and CDR2 YFSETQ. V lost 4 bases and J lost 8; bases outside the gene matches: 4. The CDR3 is made up of 12 amino acids. This CDR3 is CASSEPGGGYTF. The CDR3 DNA reads as TGCGCCAGCAGCGAACCAGGGGGCGGCTACACCTTC.

This clonotype was seen repeatedly, ten times or more. The chain couples TRBV27 to TRBJ1-2, with TRBD1 identical over 7 bases. The CDR3 is 17 residues long. The junction had 14 bases not matched to a gene; V was cut back by 3 bases and J by 4 bases. Germline loops: CDR1 MNHEY, CDR2 SMNVEV (reference sequence). The CDR3 sequence is CASSFGGTELGLYGYTF. DNA for the CDR3: TGTGCCAGCAGTTTTGGGGGGACAGAATTAGGCCTCTATGGCTACACCTTC.

DNA for the CDR3: TGTGCCAGCAGGACAGGGGGGGACAATGAGCAGTTCTTC. It codes for CASRTGGDNEQFF. The chain recombines TRBV6-5 with TRBJ2-1; TRBD1 matches at 9 bases. Germline V gene lookup returns CDR1 MNHEY and CDR2 SVGAGI. Unmatched junction bases numbered 2, after V lost 6 bases and J lost 5 bases. CDR3 length: 13 residues.

The V gene is TRBV20-1, the J gene TRBJ1-3, with D hard to call. The V end lost 1 base, the J end lost 0 bases, and 13 bases lay between the germline ends. The CDR3 sequence is 16 residues long. Germline V CDR1 and CDR2: DFQATT, SNEGSKA (reference sequence). In nucleotides, the CDR3 is TGCAGTGCTAGAGTGAGAGGACGAAGCTCTGGAAACACCATATATTTT. Protein product: CSARVRGRSSGNTIYF.

This sequence joins TRBV20-1 and TRBJ2-1; D is possibly TRBD1 (5 bases). The V and J ends lost 0 bases and 8 bases respectively, with 17 bases between them. CDR1 and CDR2 from the germline V gene are DFQATT and SNEGSKA (reference sequence). The CDR3 has 15 residues. CDR3: CSARDILQGFDEQFF. The CDR3 DNA reads as TGCAGTGCTAGAGATATTTTGCAGGGTTTCGATGAGCAGTTCTTC.

The V call is TRBV29-1, the J call TRBJ2-3, with 9 bases lining up with TRBD2. V was pared by 5 bases and J by 4 bases, with 10 bases of the junction left unmatched. Germline CDR1 and CDR2: SQVTM and ANQGSEA. The CDR3 is 15 amino acids. The CDR3 reads CSVMKSGRFPDTQYF. CDR3 nucleotide sequence: TGCAGCGTTATGAAAAGCGGGAGGTTTCCAGATACGCAGTATTTT.

This chain's CDR3 is CASTRGTSSPELFF. The CDR3 nucleotides are TGTGCCAGCACGAGGGGGACTAGCAGTCCGGAGCTGTTTTTT. The chain uses TRBV5-6 and TRBJ2-2, with TRBD2 identical over 9 bases. Germline CDR1 is SGHDT and CDR2 is YYEEEE. CDR3 length: 14 residues. With V trimmed by 6 bases and J by 10 bases, 10 bases remained unmatched.

The chain links TRBV20-1 to TRBJ2-7; the D is unclear. The V end lost 0 bases, the J end lost 2 bases, and 8 bases lay between the germline ends. Looked up from germline, CDR1 is DFQATT and CDR2 is SNEGSKA (reference sequence). The CDR3 is made up of 13 amino acids. CDR3 region: CSARDGPTYEQYF. The CDR3 region has the DNA TGCAGTGCTAGAGACGGGCCAACCTACGAGCAGTACTTC.

CDR3 residues: CSARVADALENTGELFF. CDR3 coding DNA: TGCAGTGCTAGAGTAGCGGACGCTCTGGAGAACACCGGGGAGCTGTTTTTT. The chain joins TRBV20-1 to TRBJ2-2; D may be TRBD2 (6 bases). The CDR3 has 17 amino acids. Germline loops: CDR1 DFQATT, CDR2 SNEGSKA (reference sequence). The V gene lost 1 base and the J gene lost 1 base, with 16 bases spanning the gap.

The table lists this clonotype with a few counts. The V gene is TRBV6-1, the J gene TRBJ2-7; 8 positions agree with TRBD2. The V and J ends lost 6 bases and 3 bases, in that order; junction bases with no gene match: 4. The CDR3 covers 13 residues. Per the germline V gene, CDR1 is MNHNS and CDR2 is SASEGT. The CDR3 DNA sequence: TGTGCCAGCAGGAGACTAGCGATCTACGAGCAGTACTTC. Its translation is CASRRLAIYEQYF.

The sample holds many counts of this clonotype. The gene calls are TRBV10-3 and TRBJ1-5, with D maybe TRBD1 (5 bases). Germline V lookup: CDR1 ENHRY, CDR2 SYGVKD. V was pared by 5 bases and J by 4 bases, with 12 bases between. The CDR3 sequence is 14 residues long. The CDR3 loop reads CAISLSSGNQPQHF. CDR3 bases: TGTGCCATCAGTTTGTCCTCAGGGAATCAGCCCCAGCATTTT.

There are a few counts of this clonotype. The V and J genes are TRBV29-1 and TRBJ1-2; D remains unclear. CDR3 length: 10 amino acids. Germline V gives CDR1 SQVTM, CDR2 ANQGSEA. The V and J ends lost 8 bases and 6 bases respectively, with 10 bases between them. The CDR3 DNA is TGCAGCCCGTACCAGGATGGCTACACCTTC. It is translated as CSPYQDGYTF.

The V and J genes are TRBV29-1 and TRBJ2-1, with TRBD2 matching over 8 bases. The germline gives CDR1 SQVTM, CDR2 ANQGSEA. The ends lost 2 bases at V and 7 bases at J; junction bases unmatched: 10. The CDR3 has 15 residues. The CDR3 DNA sequence: TGCAGCGTTGAACCCAGAGCGGGAGTGTTGAATGAGCAGTTCTTC. It specifies CSVEPRAGVLNEQFF.

The genes are TRBV10-3 and TRBJ2-5; D is unresolved. Trimming removed 0 bases at V and 0 bases at J, with 14 bases between. Looked up from germline, CDR1 is ENHRY and CDR2 is SYGVKD. The CDR3 sequence is 17 residues long. The CDR3 is CAISESEAGWYQETQYF. CDR3 nucleotide sequence: TGTGCCATCAGTGAGTCTGAGGCCGGATGGTACCAAGAGACCCAGTACTTC.

The V and J genes are TRBV28 and TRBJ2-5, with 7 bases matching TRBD1. Germline CDR1 and CDR2: MDHEN and SYDVKM. The junction had 20 bases not matched to a gene; V was cut back by 5 bases and J by 5 bases. The CDR3 sequence is 18 residues long. CDR3 in DNA: TGTGCCAGCAGTCTTCCCCAAAAGGGGGCAGGTTTGGTTGAGACCCAGTACTTC. Amino acid sequence: CASSLPQKGAGLVETQYF. The full variable domain, completed using reference TRBV28 and TRBJ2-5, is DVKVTQSSRYLVKRTGEKVFLECVQDMDHENMFWYRQDPGLGLRLIYFSYDVKMKEKGDIPEGYSVSREKKERFSLILESASTNQTSMYLCASSLPQKGAGLVETQYFGPGTRLLVL.

This clonotype was observed a handful of times. The rearrangement links TRBV24-1 to TRBJ1-2; D unresolved. CDR1 and CDR2 from the germline V gene are KGHDR and SFDVKD. Deletions cut 2 bases from V and 7 bases from J, with 4 bases between. This CDR3 region has 11 residues. In nucleotides, the CDR3 is TGTGCCACCAGTGATTATGCTGGCTACACCTTC. Its translation: CATSDYAGYTF.

As to this clonotype: One end of the junction fails to match germline, which may point to a read error. This rearrangement joins TRBV12-3 or TRBV12-4 to TRBJ2-1; 10 nucleotides agree with TRBD2. This CDR3 has 14 amino acids. The CDR3 nucleotides read TGTGCCAGCAGTCTAGCGGGAGTTCATGATGAGCAGTTCTTC. This gives the protein CASSLAGVHDEQFF.

The chain joins TRBV30 to TRBJ2-7; perhaps TRBD1 as D (6 bases). The CDR3 spans 14 residues. Between the trimmed V and J ends, which lost 0 bases and 3 bases, there was a span of 12 bases. CDR1 and CDR2 from the germline V gene are GTSNPN and SVGIG (reference sequence). In DNA, the CDR3 is TGTGCCTGGAGTGTACTCGGGACATACTACGAGCAGTACTTC. This encodes CAWSVLGTYYEQYF.

This clonotype was counted at least ten times. CDR3 sequence: CSVDRARNEQFF. For the CDR3, the DNA is TGCAGCGTTGATAGGGCGAGGAATGAGCAGTTCTTC. The rearrangement links TRBV29-1 to TRBJ2-1; no firm D call. V lost 3 bases and J lost 7, with 10 bases in between. The CDR3 covers 12 residues. Germline V gene lookup returns CDR1 SQVTM and CDR2 ANQGSEA.

This chain uses TRBV5-1 with TRBJ2-5, with no clear D. V lost 4 bases to trimming and J lost 3 bases, with 13 bases between them. From germline, CDR1 is SGHRS and CDR2 YFSETQ. The CDR3 consists of 14 residues. The chain's CDR3 is CASSIGRSKETQYF. DNA of the CDR3: TGCGCCAGCAGCATAGGACGGAGCAAAGAGACCCAGTACTTC. Full variable domain (outside the CDR3, taken from reference TRBV5-1 and TRBJ2-5): KAGVTQTPRYLIKTRGQQVTLSCSPISGHRSVSWYQQTPGQGLQFLFEYFSETQRNKGNFPGRFSGRQFSNSRSEMNVSTLELGDSALYLCASSIGRSKETQYFGPGTRLLVL.

The chain combines TRBV7-9 with TRBJ2-1; 10 bases map to TRBD2. The length of the CDR3 is 16 residues. Germline V gene lookup returns CDR1 SEHNR and CDR2 FQNEAQ (reference sequence). V was clipped by 5 bases and J by 2 bases; unmatched bases: 6. CDR3 DNA sequence: TGTGCCAGCAGCGATGGCCTAGCGGGAGCCTACAATGAGCAGTTCTTC. As protein: CASSDGLAGAYNEQFF.

V gene TRBV11-3 combines with J gene TRBJ2-1, with a tentative D call TRBD2 (6 bases). Trimming shortened V by 5 bases and J by 0 bases, and 14 bases separated the two germline ends. Germline CDR1 reads SGHNT; CDR2 reads YENEEA. This CDR3 contains 16 residues. CDR3 bases: TGTGCCAGCAGCCACGCCCGGCGGGACTCCTACAATGAGCAGTTCTTC. Encoded protein: CASSHARRDSYNEQFF.

The chain recombines TRBV20-1 with TRBJ1-2; 7 nucleotides line up with TRBD1. The V gene end was trimmed by 6 bases and the J gene end by 3 bases; junction bases not matched to a gene: 4. The CDR3 length is 12 residues. Germline-derived CDR1 and CDR2 are DFQATT and SNEGSKA (reference sequence). CDR3 bases: TGCAGTGCCCTTCAGGGGGACTATGGCTACACCTTC. Its protein product is CSALQGDYGYTF.

This chain joins TRBV9 and TRBJ1-2, with 7 bases aligning to TRBD1. This CDR3 has 13 amino acids. With 3 bases clipped from V and 8 bases from J, the junction kept 7 bases outside the gene matches. The germline CDR1 and CDR2 sequences are SGDLS and YYNGEE. The chain's CDR3 is CASSAETGPGYTF. The CDR3 bases are TGTGCCAGCAGCGCTGAGACAGGGCCAGGCTACACCTTC. Full variable domain (remainder filled in from reference TRBV9 and TRBJ1-2): DSGVTQTPKHLITATGQRVTLRCSPRSGDLSVYWYQQSLDQGLQFLIQYYNGEERAKGNILERFSAQQFPDLHSELNLSSLELGDSALYFCASSAETGPGYTFGSGTRLTVV.

The J gene is TRBJ2-1, the V gene TRBV11-2; 8 bases agree with TRBD2. The CDR3 contains 15 residues. V lost 0 bases, J lost 7 bases, and 5 bases stayed unmatched. Germline V gene sequence: CDR1 SGHAT, CDR2 FQNNGV. The CDR3 nucleotides read TGTGCCAGCAGCTTAGATGTTAGCGGGGCTAATGAGCAGTTCTTC. This codes for CASSLDVSGANEQFF.

This clonotype was observed a few times. V and J are TRBV6-5 and TRBJ2-3, with 9 bases identical to TRBD2. CDR3 length equals 14 residues. V was pared by 10 bases and J by 2 bases, with 7 bases of the junction left unmatched. Germline V lookup: CDR1 MNHEY, CDR2 SVGAGI. CDR3 amino acids: CATRQRGDTDTQYF. Here the CDR3 DNA reads TGTGCCACCCGTCAGCGGGGGGACACAGATACGCAGTATTTT.

This clonotype showed up many times. V is TRBV20-1 and J is TRBJ1-3; TRBD1 might be the D (5 bases). This CDR3 comprises 15 residues. Germline V gene data show CDR1 as DFQATT and CDR2 as SNEGSKA (reference sequence). V was cut by 2 bases and J by 1 base, with 12 bases left in between. The CDR3 DNA reads TGCAGTGCTAGACCCCAGGGAACGTCTGGAAACACCATATATTTT. Translation gives CSARPQGTSGNTIYF.

A few counts support this clonotype. CDR3 in amino acids: CASSDDRGGNQPQHF. The CDR3 DNA reads as TGTGCCAGCAGTGACGACAGGGGTGGCAATCAGCCCCAGCATTTT. The chain is built from TRBV6-5 and TRBJ1-5; 8 positions agree with TRBD1. Per the germline V gene, CDR1 is MNHEY and CDR2 is SVGAGI. V shed 5 bases, J shed 2 bases, and the junction held 5 bases outside the gene matches. CDR3 size: 15 residues.